This record covers a single T cell receptor (beta chain). These data originate in a study of cytomegalovirus exposure and HLA in healthy donors. This CDR3 is 14 amino acids long. Germline lookup yields CDR1 LGHNA and CDR2 YSLEER. V lost 0 bases, J lost 5 bases, and 10 bases lay in between. PCR amplification relied on 60 Vbeta primers (plus 13 Jbeta primers). Sequenced by immunoSEQ multiplex PCR; TCRdb stores in-frame clones only, minus some. This sample's table reports under 120,000 clones. The clonotype originates from a man in his fifties or sixties in good health and CMV-seronegative. V gene TRBV4-3 combines with J gene TRBJ1-2; tentatively, D is TRBD1 (5 bases). Sequencing was done on a sample of PBMCs. The CDR3 region is CASSQDTGDYGYTF. The CDR3 bases are TGCGCCAGCAGCCAAGATACGGGGGATTATGGCTACACCTTC.